The T cell receptor beta chain described here comes from a study of OX40 agonist ivuxolimab in advanced cancers. Study details: Of the participants, 35% to 50% had some prior anti-PD-1, anti-PD-L1 or anti-CTLA-4 therapy, which was allowed.

V shed 8 bases and J shed 3 bases, with 14 bases lying between them. Germline CDR1 is MNHEY and CDR2 is SVGAGI. CDR3 size: 13 residues. Measured with immunoSEQ multiplex PCR; TCRdb has only the in-frame clones, and not every one. This sample has 40,000 to 55,000 clones, with about 90% found just once. About this clone: Its antigen remains unidentified.

Study-wide results and limits: CD4+ and CD8+ blood T cells expanded clonally by week 6 at 0.1 to 3.0 mg/kg. Expanded clones tended on average to be more numerous among CD8+ T cells than CD4+. The expanded peripheral T cells' antigen specificity was not determined.

The chain carries TRBV6-5 and TRBJ2-7, with D perhaps matching TRBD1 (6 bases). The specimen comprised CD4+ or CD8+ T cells sorted from blood, sampled in a trial of the OX40 agonist ivuxolimab. The sequence derives from an adult with an advanced solid tumor such as melanoma, head and neck, liver or kidney cancer. Written as DNA, the CDR3 is TGTGCCAGCGGCAAACAGGGCAACTACGAGCAGTACTTC. It specifies CASGKQGNYEQYF.